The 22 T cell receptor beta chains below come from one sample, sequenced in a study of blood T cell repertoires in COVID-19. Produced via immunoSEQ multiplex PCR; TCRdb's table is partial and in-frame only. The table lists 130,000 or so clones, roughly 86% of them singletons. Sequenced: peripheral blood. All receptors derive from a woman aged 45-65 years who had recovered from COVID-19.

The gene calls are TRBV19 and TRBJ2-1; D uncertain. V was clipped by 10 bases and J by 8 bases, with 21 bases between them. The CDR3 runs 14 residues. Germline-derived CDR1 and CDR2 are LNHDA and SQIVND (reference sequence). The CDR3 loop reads CATQKAATPHEQFF. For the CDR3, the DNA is TGTGCCACTCAGAAGGCGGCCACCCCCCATGAGCAGTTCTTC.

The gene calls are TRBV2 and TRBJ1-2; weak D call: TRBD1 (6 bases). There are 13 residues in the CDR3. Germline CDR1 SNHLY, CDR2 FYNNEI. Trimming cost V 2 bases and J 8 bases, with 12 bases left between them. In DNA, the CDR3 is TGTGCCAGCAGTGAACAGGGTAGGGGGGGCTACACCTTC. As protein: CASSEQGRGGYTF.

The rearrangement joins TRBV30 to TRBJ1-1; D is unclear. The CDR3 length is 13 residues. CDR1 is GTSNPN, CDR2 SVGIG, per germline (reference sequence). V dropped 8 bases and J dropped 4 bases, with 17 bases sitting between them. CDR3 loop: CAGGLGRSTEAFF. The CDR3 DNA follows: TGTGCCGGCGGTTTAGGGAGAAGCACTGAAGCTTTCTTT. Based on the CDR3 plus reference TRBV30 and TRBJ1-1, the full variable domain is SQTIHQWPATLVQPVGSPLSLECTVEGTSNPNLYWYRQAAGRGLQLLFYSVGIGQISSEVPQNLSASRPQDRQFILSSKKLLLSDSGFYLCAGGLGRSTEAFFGQGTRLTVV.

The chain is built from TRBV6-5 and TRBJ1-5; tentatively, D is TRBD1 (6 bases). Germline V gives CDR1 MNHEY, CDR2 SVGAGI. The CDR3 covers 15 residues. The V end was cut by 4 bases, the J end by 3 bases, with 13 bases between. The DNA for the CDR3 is TGTGCCAGCAGTTCTTTCAGGGGTATCAATCAGCCCCAGCATTTT. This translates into CASSSFRGINQPQHF.

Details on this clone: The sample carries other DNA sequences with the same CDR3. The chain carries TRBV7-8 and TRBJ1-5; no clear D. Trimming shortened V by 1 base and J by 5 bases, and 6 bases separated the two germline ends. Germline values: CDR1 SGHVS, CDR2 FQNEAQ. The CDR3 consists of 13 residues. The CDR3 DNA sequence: TGTGCCAGCAGCTTAGACAGAGATCAGCCCCAGCATTTT. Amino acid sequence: CASSLDRDQPQHF.

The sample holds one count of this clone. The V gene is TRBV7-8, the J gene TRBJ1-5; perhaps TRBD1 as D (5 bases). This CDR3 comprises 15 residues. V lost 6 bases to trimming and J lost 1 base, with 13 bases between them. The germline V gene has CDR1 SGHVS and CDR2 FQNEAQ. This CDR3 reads CASSFDSISNQPQHF. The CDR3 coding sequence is TGTGCCAGCAGTTTCGACAGCATCAGCAATCAGCCCCAGCATTTT.

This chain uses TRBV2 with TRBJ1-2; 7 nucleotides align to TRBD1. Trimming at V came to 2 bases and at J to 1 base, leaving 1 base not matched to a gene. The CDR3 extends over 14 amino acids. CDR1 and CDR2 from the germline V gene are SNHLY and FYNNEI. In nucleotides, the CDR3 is TGTGCCAGCAGTGAAAACAGGGGTAACTATGGCTACACCTTC. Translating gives CASSENRGNYGYTF. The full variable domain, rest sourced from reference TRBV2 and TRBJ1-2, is EPEVTQTPSHQVTQMGQEVILRCVPISNHLYFYWYRQILGQKVEFLVSFYNNEISEKSEIFDDQFSVERPDGSNFTLKIRSTKLEDSAMYFCASSENRGNYGYTFGSGTRLTVV.

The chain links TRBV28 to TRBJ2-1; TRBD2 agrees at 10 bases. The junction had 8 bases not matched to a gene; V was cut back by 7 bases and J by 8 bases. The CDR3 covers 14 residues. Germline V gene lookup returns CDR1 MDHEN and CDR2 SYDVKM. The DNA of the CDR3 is TGTGCCAGCACTGTACCTAGCGGGAGTTATGAGCAGTTCTTC. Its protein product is CASTVPSGSYEQFF. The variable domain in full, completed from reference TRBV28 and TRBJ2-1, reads DVKVTQSSRYLVKRTGEKVFLECVQDMDHENMFWYRQDPGLGLRLIYFSYDVKMKEKGDIPEGYSVSREKKERFSLILESASTNQTSMYLCASTVPSGSYEQFFGPGTRLTVL.

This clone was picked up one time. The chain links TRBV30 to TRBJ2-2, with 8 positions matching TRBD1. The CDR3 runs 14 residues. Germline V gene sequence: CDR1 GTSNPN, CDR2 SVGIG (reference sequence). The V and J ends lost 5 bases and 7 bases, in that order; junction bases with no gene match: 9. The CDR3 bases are TGTGCCTGGGCAGGGGGCGTAGGTGGCGGGGAGCTGTTTTTT. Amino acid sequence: CAWAGGVGGGELFF.

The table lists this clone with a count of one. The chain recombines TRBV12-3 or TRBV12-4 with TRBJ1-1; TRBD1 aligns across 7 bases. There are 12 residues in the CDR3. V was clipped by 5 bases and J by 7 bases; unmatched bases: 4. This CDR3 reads CASSIRTGEAFF. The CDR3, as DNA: TGTGCCAGCAGTATTAGGACAGGTGAAGCTTTCTTT.

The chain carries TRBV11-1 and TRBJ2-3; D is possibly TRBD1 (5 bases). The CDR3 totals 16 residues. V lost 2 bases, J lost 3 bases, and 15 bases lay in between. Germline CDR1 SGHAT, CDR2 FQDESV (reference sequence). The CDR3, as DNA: TGTGCCAGCAGCTTAACGTTTGGGCAGGGAACAGATACGCAGTATTTT. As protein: CASSLTFGQGTDTQYF.

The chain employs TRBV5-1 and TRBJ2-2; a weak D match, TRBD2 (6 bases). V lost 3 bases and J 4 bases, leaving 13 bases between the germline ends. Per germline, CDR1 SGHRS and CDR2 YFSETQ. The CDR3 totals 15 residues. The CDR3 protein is CASSSGRTTTGELFF. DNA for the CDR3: TGCGCCAGCAGCTCTGGACGGACTACCACCGGGGAGCTGTTTTTT.

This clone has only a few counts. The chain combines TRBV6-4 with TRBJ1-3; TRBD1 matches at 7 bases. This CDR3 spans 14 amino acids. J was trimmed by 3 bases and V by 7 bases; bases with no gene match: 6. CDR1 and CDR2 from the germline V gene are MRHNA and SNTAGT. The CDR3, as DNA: TGTGCCAGCAAGGAGGGGGCAGATGGAAACACCATATATTTT. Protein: CASKEGADGNTIYF.

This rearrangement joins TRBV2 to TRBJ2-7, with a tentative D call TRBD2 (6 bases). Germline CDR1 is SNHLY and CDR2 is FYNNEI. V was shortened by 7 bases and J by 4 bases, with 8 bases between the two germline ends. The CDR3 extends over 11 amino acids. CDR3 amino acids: CASMGGYEQYF. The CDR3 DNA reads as TGTGCCAGCATGGGGGGATACGAGCAGTACTTC.

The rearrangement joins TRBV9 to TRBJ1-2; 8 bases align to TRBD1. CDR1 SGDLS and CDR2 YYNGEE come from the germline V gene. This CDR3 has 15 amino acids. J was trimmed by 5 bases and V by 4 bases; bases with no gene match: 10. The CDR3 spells CASSPRAGGRYGYTF. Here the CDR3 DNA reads TGTGCCAGCAGCCCCCGGGCAGGGGGCAGGTATGGCTACACCTTC.

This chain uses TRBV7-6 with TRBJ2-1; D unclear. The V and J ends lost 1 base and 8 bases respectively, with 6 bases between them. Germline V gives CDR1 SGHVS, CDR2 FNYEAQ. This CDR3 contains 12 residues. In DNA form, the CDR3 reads TGTGCCAGCAGCTTAGTCCGTCATGAGCAGTTCTTC. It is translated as CASSLVRHEQFF.

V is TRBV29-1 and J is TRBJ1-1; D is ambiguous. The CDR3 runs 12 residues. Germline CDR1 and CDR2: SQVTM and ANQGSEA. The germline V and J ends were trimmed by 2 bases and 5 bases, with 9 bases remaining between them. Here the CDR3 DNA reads TGCAGCGTTGAATGGTCGGGGACTGAAGCTTTCTTT. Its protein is CSVEWSGTEAFF.

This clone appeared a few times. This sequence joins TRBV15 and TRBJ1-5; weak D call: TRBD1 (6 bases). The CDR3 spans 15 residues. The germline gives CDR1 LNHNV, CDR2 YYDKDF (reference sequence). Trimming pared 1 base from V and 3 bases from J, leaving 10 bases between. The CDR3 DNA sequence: TGTGCCACCAGCAGAGGCCGGGACACCAATCAGCCCCAGCATTTT. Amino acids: CATSRGRDTNQPQHF. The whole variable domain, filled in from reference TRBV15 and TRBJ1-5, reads DAMVIQNPRYQVTQFGKPVTLSCSQTLNHNVMYWYQQKSSQAPKLLFHYYDKDFNNEADTPDNFQSRRPNTSFCFLDIRSPGLGDTAMYLCATSRGRDTNQPQHFGDGTRLSIL.

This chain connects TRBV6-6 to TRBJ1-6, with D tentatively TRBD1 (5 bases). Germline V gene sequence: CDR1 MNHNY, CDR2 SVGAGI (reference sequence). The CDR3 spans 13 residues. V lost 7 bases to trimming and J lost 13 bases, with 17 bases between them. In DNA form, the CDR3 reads TGTGCCAGCACGAAGGACGGGGGGTTTCCCCTCCACTTT. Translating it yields CASTKDGGFPLHF.

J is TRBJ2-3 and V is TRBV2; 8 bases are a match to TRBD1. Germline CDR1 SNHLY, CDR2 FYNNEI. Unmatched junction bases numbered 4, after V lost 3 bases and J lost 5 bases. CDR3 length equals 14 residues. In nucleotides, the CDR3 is TGTGCCAGCAGTGACAGGGGGCATGGAGATACGCAGTATTTT. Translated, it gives CASSDRGHGDTQYF.

The CDR3 DNA follows: TGTGCCAGTAGTCCCAGGACTAGCGGGAGTGCAGATACGCAGTATTTT. Encoded protein: CASSPRTSGSADTQYF. This chain connects TRBV19 to TRBJ2-3; 13 bases are a match to TRBD2. Germline lookup yields CDR1 LNHDA and CDR2 SQIVND (reference sequence). The CDR3 extends over 16 amino acids. The ends lost 5 bases at V and 4 bases at J; junction bases unmatched: 6.

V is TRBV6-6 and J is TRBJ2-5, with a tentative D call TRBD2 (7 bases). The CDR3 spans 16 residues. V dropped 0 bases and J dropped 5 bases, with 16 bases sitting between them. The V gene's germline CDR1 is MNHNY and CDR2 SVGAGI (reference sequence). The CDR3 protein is CASSYSIGRGGETQYF. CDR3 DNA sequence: TGTGCCAGCAGTTACTCGATCGGCAGGGGAGGGGAGACCCAGTACTTC.